These 9 T cell receptor beta chains originate from one sample sequenced in a study of cytomegalovirus exposure and HLA in healthy donors. Primers: 60 Vbeta forward and 13 Jbeta reverse. Measured with immunoSEQ multiplex PCR; TCRdb has only the in-frame clones, and not every one. The sample holds approximately 100,000 clones, approximately 70% seen once. Sequenced input: PBMCs. The receptors shown here come from a man aged 40-49 years in good health and CMV-seropositive.

This clone has a handful of counts. The J gene is TRBJ2-3, the V gene TRBV30; D is uncertain. CDR3 size: 12 residues. Germline loops: CDR1 GTSNPN, CDR2 SVGIG (reference sequence). V was clipped by 0 bases and J by 6 bases, with 7 bases between them. The DNA of the CDR3 is TGTGCCTGGAGTGTACTACGGGATACGCAGTATTTT. This translates into CAWSVLRDTQYF. Using reference TRBV30 and TRBJ2-3 for the parts outside the CDR3, the full variable domain is SQTIHQWPATLVQPVGSPLSLECTVEGTSNPNLYWYRQAAGRGLQLLFYSVGIGQISSEVPQNLSASRPQDRQFILSSKKLLLSDSGFYLCAWSVLRDTQYFGPGTRLTVL.

V is TRBV14 and J is TRBJ1-3; D is undetermined. From germline, CDR1 is SGHDN and CDR2 FVKESK. V lost 5 bases and J 0 bases, leaving 11 bases between the germline ends. The CDR3 covers 15 residues. The CDR3 protein is CASSRGFSSGNTIYF. CDR3 nucleotide sequence: TGTGCCAGCAGCAGAGGTTTTAGCTCTGGAAACACCATATATTTT.

The rearrangement joins TRBV19 to TRBJ1-1, with D unresolved. The germline CDR1 and CDR2 sequences are LNHDA and SQIVND (reference sequence). This CDR3 has 15 residues. Deletions cut 1 base from V and 1 base from J, with 10 bases between. CDR3 coding DNA: TGTGCCAGTAGTATAGTGTACAGCTCGAACACTGAAGCTTTCTTT. It is translated as CASSIVYSSNTEAFF. The whole variable domain, remainder taken from reference TRBV19 and TRBJ1-1, is DGGITQSPKYLFRKEGQNVTLSCEQNLNHDAMYWYRQDPGQGLRLIYYSQIVNDFQKGDIAEGYSVSREKKESFPLTVTSAQKNPTAFYLCASSIVYSSNTEAFFGQGTRLTVV.

The genes are TRBV5-1 and TRBJ2-5, with 15 bases identical to TRBD2. The V gene end was trimmed by 4 bases and the J gene end by 3 bases; junction bases not matched to a gene: 10. Germline loops: CDR1 SGHRS, CDR2 YFSETQ. The CDR3 loop spans 18 amino acids. CDR3 bases: TGCGCCAGCAGCCCGACCGGGACTAGCGGGAGGTTGGAAGAGACCCAGTACTTC. It encodes CASSPTGTSGRLEETQYF.

The rearrangement joins TRBV11-2 to TRBJ2-3; TRBD1 aligns across 12 bases. The CDR3 runs to 17 residues. CDR1 and CDR2 (germline): SGHAT, FQNNGV. The V and J ends lost 0 bases and 10 bases, in that order; junction bases with no gene match: 11. The CDR3 sequence: CASSLDTGTGGGRAQYF. The CDR3 DNA is TGTGCCAGCAGCTTAGACACCGGGACAGGGGGCGGGAGAGCGCAGTATTTT.

V gene TRBV10-1 combines with J gene TRBJ2-1; the D gene is possibly TRBD2 (6 bases). There are 16 residues in the CDR3. Trimming took 3 bases from V and 1 from J, leaving 13 bases between them. Germline V CDR1 and CDR2: WNHNN, SYGVQD (reference sequence). CDR3 sequence (DNA): TGCGCCAGCAGTGAAAGGGGACTGGTATCCTACAATGAGCAGTTCTTC. It codes for CASSERGLVSYNEQFF.

The chain links TRBV7-8 to TRBJ2-7, with 7 bases aligning to TRBD2. This CDR3 region has 15 residues. Germline CDR1 SGHVS, CDR2 FQNEAQ. V lost 5 bases, J lost 6 bases, and 13 bases stayed unmatched. CDR3 in DNA: TGTGCCAGCAGCCCCCTCGTGGGGTCGGGAGGCGAGCAGTACTTC. Its protein is CASSPLVGSGGEQYF.

This chain links TRBV6-5 with TRBJ2-7; maybe TRBD2 (6 bases). The CDR3 has 14 amino acids. V lost 5 bases to trimming and J lost 6 bases, with 17 bases between them. Per the germline V gene, CDR1 is MNHEY and CDR2 is SVGAGI. This CDR3 reads CASSKLGGYSEQYF. DNA of the CDR3: TGTGCCAGCAGTAAACTTGGAGGGTATAGCGAGCAGTACTTC.

The chain uses TRBV29-1 and TRBJ2-2; TRBD1 matches at 10 bases. V lost 6 bases to trimming and J lost 3 bases; unmatched junction nucleotides: 4. CDR1 and CDR2 (germline): SQVTM, ANQGSEA. The CDR3 is made up of 14 amino acids. The CDR3 DNA sequence: TGCAGCGTCCCCGGGACAGGGGACACCGGGGAGCTGTTTTTT. Translated: CSVPGTGDTGELFF.